This T cell receptor (beta chain) was captured in a study of blood T cell repertoires in COVID-19. The wider study: Acute-phase and convalescent COVID-19 samples originated in the United States, Italy and Spain. The analysed material was cDNA or gDNA that came from T cells, B-cell-depleted T cells, or PBMCs.

Trimming stripped 1 base from V and 7 bases from J, with 13 bases between. This CDR3 contains 14 residues. Germline CDR1 reads MGHRA; CDR2 reads YSYEKL. Sequencing used immunoSEQ multiplex PCR; TCRdb keeps in-frame clones, though not all of them. This sample has fewer than 200,000 clones; approximately 84% occur once, and the top ten carry approximately 5.6%. The sample holds one count of this clone. The sequence came from a woman aged 40 to 50 with acute COVID-19. Sequenced input: PBMCs or T cells enriched from blood (not recorded which). The chain has TRBV4-1 and TRBJ1-1; D possibly corresponds to TRBD1 (6 bases). Here the CDR3 DNA reads TGCGCCAGCAGCCAAGGGGTTCGGACAGTTGAAGCTTTCTTT. It codes for CASSQGVRTVEAFF.